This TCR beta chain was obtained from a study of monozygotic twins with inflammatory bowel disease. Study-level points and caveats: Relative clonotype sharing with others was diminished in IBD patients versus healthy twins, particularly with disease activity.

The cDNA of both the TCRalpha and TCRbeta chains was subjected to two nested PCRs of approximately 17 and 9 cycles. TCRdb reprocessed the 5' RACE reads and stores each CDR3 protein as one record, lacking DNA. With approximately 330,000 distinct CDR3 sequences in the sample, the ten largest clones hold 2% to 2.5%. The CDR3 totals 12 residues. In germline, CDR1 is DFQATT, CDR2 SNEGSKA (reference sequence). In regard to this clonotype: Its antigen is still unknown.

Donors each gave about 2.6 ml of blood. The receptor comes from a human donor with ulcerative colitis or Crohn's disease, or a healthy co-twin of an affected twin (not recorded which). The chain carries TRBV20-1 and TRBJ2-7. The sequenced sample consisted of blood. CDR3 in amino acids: CSARGSNYEQYF.